The 15 T cell receptor beta chains below come from one sample, sequenced in a study of blood T cell repertoires in COVID-19. The assay was immunoSEQ multiplex PCR, and TCRdb's table has in-frame clones only and misses some. Here the sample spans approximately 200,000 clones, over 75% being singletons. The material sequenced was PBMCs or T cells enriched from blood (not recorded which). The receptors derive from a middle-aged man who had recovered from COVID-19.

V and J are TRBV18 and TRBJ2-5; D possibly corresponds to TRBD2 (5 bases). CDR3 size: 15 residues. V was shortened by 1 base and J by 2 bases, with 11 bases between the two germline ends. Germline CDR1 reads KGHSH; CDR2 reads LQKENI. The CDR3 loop is CASSPLPGSQETQYF. The CDR3 DNA follows: TGTGCCAGCTCACCACTCCCGGGGTCTCAAGAGACCCAGTACTTC.

This sequence joins TRBV2 and TRBJ1-6, with 7 bases lining up with TRBD1. Trimming at V came to 6 bases and at J to 7 bases, leaving 9 bases not matched to a gene. CDR1 is SNHLY, CDR2 FYNNEI, per germline. The CDR3 is 15 amino acids. The CDR3 nucleotides read TGTGCCAGCAGGGCCGTGGGACAGCCAAATTCACCCCTCCACTTT. Protein sequence: CASRAVGQPNSPLHF.

The V gene is TRBV7-9, the J gene TRBJ1-2; D remains ambiguous. The CDR3 length is 14 residues. V gave up 4 bases and J gave up 6 bases, with 15 bases separating them. CDR1 is SEHNR and CDR2 is FQNEAQ in the germline V gene (reference sequence). CDR3 DNA sequence: TGTGCCAGCAGCTCCGGGGTTCTACCCCATGGCTACACCTTC. This codes for CASSSGVLPHGYTF.

This chain links TRBV5-1 with TRBJ2-3; 11 bases map to TRBD2. Germline trimming cut 0 bases from V and 2 bases from J; bases unmatched to any gene: 5. Germline CDR1 reads SGHRS; CDR2 reads YFSETQ. The CDR3 covers 17 residues. The CDR3 DNA reads as TGCGCCAGCAGCTTGGGAGGGACTAGCGGCTCCACAGATACGCAGTATTTT. Encoded protein: CASSLGGTSGSTDTQYF.

The CDR3 region has the DNA TGTGCCACTCTGACAGGGGGCTTTAACAATGAGCAGTTCTTC. This translates into CATLTGGFNNEQFF. V is TRBV6-5 and J is TRBJ2-1, with 10 nucleotides matching TRBD1. Germline V gene sequence: CDR1 MNHEY, CDR2 SVGAGI. CDR3 length equals 14 residues. V dropped 10 bases and J dropped 5; count of bases not matched to a gene: 8.

The chain has TRBV25-1 and TRBJ2-3, with TRBD2 matching over 13 bases. Germline V gene data show CDR1 as MGHDK and CDR2 as SYGVNS. The CDR3 totals 17 residues. V shed 1 base and J 7 bases; nucleotides not matched to a gene: 8. The CDR3 loop is CASSESELAGGPHTQYF. The CDR3 DNA is TGTGCCAGCAGTGAATCGGAACTAGCGGGAGGGCCACATACGCAGTATTTT.

The CDR3 DNA is TGTGCCAGCAGCTTGGACAGGGGGCAAGGTGGCTACACCTTC. Protein sequence: CASSLDRGQGGYTF. The rearrangement joins TRBV5-4 to TRBJ1-2, with TRBD1 matching 9 bases. The CDR3 sequence is 14 residues long. Germline loops: CDR1 SGHNT, CDR2 YYREEE (reference sequence). The V segment lost 0 bases and the J segment 7 bases; nucleotides outside the gene matches: 4.

The chain couples TRBV6-2 or TRBV6-3 to TRBJ1-2; a possible D gene is TRBD1 (5 bases). V was cut by 3 bases and J by 3 bases, with 8 bases left in between. The CDR3 length is 13 residues. CDR1 is MNHEY and CDR2 is SVGEGT in the germline V gene. In nucleotides, the CDR3 is TGTGCCAGCAGTTATGCAGGGTACTATGGCTACACCTTC. Its translation is CASSYAGYYGYTF.

The chain couples TRBV19 to TRBJ1-4; D remains unclear. Germline CDR1 is LNHDA and CDR2 is SQIVND (reference sequence). V dropped 7 bases and J dropped 4 bases, with 10 bases sitting between them. The CDR3 has 13 residues. The CDR3 loop is CASIGESNEKLFF. CDR3 DNA: TGTGCCAGTATAGGAGAAAGTAATGAAAAACTGTTTTTT.

The chain recombines TRBV2 with TRBJ2-7, with D tentatively TRBD1 (7 bases). Germline V lookup: CDR1 SNHLY, CDR2 FYNNEI. The CDR3 extends over 14 amino acids. The germline V and J ends were trimmed by 10 bases and 2 bases, with 18 bases remaining between them. The CDR3 sequence: CATRQGLVAYEQYF. The DNA for the CDR3 is TGTGCCACTAGACAGGGACTGGTAGCCTACGAGCAGTACTTC.

V gene TRBV27 combines with J gene TRBJ1-1; D not certain. The CDR3 contains 13 residues. The germline CDR1 and CDR2 sequences are MNHEY and SMNVEV (reference sequence). V gave up 4 bases and J gave up 8 bases, with 14 bases separating them. CDR3 nucleotide sequence: TGTGCCAGCAGTTCGCGGGGATGGGAGGAAGCTTTCTTT. Its protein product is CASSSRGWEEAFF.

The chain links TRBV27 to TRBJ1-5; D is perhaps TRBD1 (5 bases). The CDR3 runs 16 residues. CDR1 is MNHEY and CDR2 is SMNVEV in the germline V gene (reference sequence). V shed 4 bases and J shed 2 bases, with 15 bases lying between them. The CDR3 nucleotides are TGTGCCAGCAGTTCCGTCGGGGGTTTGGGCAATCAGCCCCAGCATTTT. Its translation: CASSSVGGLGNQPQHF.

This clone was seen only once. V usage is TRBV7-8 and J usage is TRBJ1-4; perhaps TRBD1 as D (5 bases). V lost 1 base and J 5 bases, leaving 11 bases between the germline ends. Germline V gene sequence: CDR1 SGHVS, CDR2 FQNEAQ. The CDR3 length is 15 residues. CDR3 in DNA: TGTGCCAGCAGCTTAGTGGGGCAGCCAAATGAAAAACTGTTTTTT. As protein: CASSLVGQPNEKLFF.

This chain links TRBV4-1 with TRBJ2-7; 11 nucleotides line up with TRBD1. After removal of 4 bases from V and 9 bases from J, the junction contained 14 bases not matched to a gene. The CDR3 runs to 16 residues. Per the germline V gene, CDR1 is MGHRA and CDR2 is YSYEKL. In DNA, the CDR3 is TGCGCCAGCAGCCGAAGAGGGGGACAGGGGGAACTGACGCAGTACTTC. Translation: CASSRRGGQGELTQYF.

The chain employs TRBV28 and TRBJ1-1; 7 nucleotides align to TRBD1. The CDR3 loop spans 14 amino acids. V lost 6 bases, J lost 5 bases, and 9 bases stayed unmatched. The germline CDR1 and CDR2 sequences are MDHEN and SYDVKM. For the CDR3, the DNA is TGTGCCAGCAGCCGACAGGGAGGAAGGACTGAAGCTTTCTTT. Translating it yields CASSRQGGRTEAFF.